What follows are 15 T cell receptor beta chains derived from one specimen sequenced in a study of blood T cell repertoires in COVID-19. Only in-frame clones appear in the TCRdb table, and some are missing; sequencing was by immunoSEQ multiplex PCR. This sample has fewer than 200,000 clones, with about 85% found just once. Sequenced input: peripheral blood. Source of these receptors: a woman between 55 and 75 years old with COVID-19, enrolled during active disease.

The CDR3 region is CASSTGFPSTEAFF. CDR3 nucleotide sequence: TGTGCCAGCAGCACCGGGTTCCCCAGCACTGAAGCTTTCTTT. This chain connects TRBV5-6 to TRBJ1-1, with no clear D. The germline V gene encodes CDR1 SGHDT and CDR2 YYEEEE. With 4 bases removed from V and 4 bases from J, the gap between germline ends came to 14 bases. The CDR3 loop spans 14 amino acids.

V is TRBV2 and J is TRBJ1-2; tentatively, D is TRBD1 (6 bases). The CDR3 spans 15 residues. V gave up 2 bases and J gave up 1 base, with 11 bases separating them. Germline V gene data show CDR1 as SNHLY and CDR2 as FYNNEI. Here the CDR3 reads CASSETPDSNYGYTF. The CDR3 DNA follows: TGTGCCAGCAGTGAAACCCCGGACAGTAACTATGGCTACACCTTC.

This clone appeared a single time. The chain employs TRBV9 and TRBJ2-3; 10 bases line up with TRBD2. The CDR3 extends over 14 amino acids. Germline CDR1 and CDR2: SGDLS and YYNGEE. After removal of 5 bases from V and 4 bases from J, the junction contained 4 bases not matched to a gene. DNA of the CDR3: TGTGCCAGCAGAAGACTAGCGGGTTCAGATACGCAGTATTTT. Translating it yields CASRRLAGSDTQYF. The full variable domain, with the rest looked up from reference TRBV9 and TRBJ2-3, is DSGVTQTPKHLITATGQRVTLRCSPRSGDLSVYWYQQSLDQGLQFLIQYYNGEERAKGNILERFSAQQFPDLHSELNLSSLELGDSALYFCASRRLAGSDTQYFGPGTRLTVL.

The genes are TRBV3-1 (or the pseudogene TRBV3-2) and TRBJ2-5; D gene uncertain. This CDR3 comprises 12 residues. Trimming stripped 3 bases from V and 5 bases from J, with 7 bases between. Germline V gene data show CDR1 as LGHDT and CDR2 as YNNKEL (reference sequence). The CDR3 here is CASSHSRETQYF. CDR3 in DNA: TGTGCCAGCAGCCATTCCCGGGAGACCCAGTACTTC.

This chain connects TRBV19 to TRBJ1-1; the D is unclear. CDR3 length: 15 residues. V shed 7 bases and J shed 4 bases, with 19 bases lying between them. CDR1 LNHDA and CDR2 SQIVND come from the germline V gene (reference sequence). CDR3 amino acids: CASKTRQALATEAFF. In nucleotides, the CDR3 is TGTGCCAGTAAGACCCGACAAGCATTGGCCACTGAAGCTTTCTTT.

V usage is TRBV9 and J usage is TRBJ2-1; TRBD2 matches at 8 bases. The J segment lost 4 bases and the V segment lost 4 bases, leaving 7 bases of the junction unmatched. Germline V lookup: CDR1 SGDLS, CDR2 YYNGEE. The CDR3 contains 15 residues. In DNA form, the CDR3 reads TGTGCCAGCAGCTTCGATAGCGGGATATACAATGAGCAGTTCTTC. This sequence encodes CASSFDSGIYNEQFF. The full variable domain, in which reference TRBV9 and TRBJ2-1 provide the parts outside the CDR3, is DSGVTQTPKHLITATGQRVTLRCSPRSGDLSVYWYQQSLDQGLQFLIQYYNGEERAKGNILERFSAQQFPDLHSELNLSSLELGDSALYFCASSFDSGIYNEQFFGPGTRLTVL.

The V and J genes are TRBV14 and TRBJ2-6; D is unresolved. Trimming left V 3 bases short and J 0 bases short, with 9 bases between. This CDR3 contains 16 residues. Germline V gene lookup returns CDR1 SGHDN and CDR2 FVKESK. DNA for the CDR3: TGTGCCAGCAGCCATGGCGGTTTCTCTGGGGCCAACGTCCTGACTTTC. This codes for CASSHGGFSGANVLTF.

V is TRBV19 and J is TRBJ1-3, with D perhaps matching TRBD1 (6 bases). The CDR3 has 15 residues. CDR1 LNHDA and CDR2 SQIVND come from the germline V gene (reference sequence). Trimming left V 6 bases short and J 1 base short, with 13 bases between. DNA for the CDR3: TGTGCCAGTAGCGGACAGAATTATTCTGGAAACACCATATATTTT. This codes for CASSGQNYSGNTIYF.

The CDR3 spells CASGAGLNEKLFF. The CDR3, as DNA: TGTGCCAGCGGAGCAGGGCTTAATGAAAAACTGTTTTTT. The chain recombines TRBV6-5 with TRBJ1-4, with D possibly TRBD1 on 5 matching bases. The V end was cut by 8 bases, the J end by 4 bases, with 11 bases between. Germline V lookup: CDR1 MNHEY, CDR2 SVGAGI. This CDR3 is 13 amino acids long.

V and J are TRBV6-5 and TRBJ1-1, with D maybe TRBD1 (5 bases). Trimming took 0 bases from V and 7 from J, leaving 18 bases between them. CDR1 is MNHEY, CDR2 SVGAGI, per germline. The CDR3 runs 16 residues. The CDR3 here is CASSYSRGRAGVEAFF. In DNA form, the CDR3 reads TGTGCCAGCAGTTACTCTCGCGGCAGGGCTGGGGTTGAAGCTTTCTTT.

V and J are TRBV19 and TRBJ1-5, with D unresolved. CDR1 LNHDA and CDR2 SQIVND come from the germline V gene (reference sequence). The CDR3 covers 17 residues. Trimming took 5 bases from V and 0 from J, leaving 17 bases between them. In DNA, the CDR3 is TGTGCCAGTAGTTTCCCCCGGGTGGGTAATAGCAATCAGCCCCAGCATTTT. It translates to CASSFPRVGNSNQPQHF.

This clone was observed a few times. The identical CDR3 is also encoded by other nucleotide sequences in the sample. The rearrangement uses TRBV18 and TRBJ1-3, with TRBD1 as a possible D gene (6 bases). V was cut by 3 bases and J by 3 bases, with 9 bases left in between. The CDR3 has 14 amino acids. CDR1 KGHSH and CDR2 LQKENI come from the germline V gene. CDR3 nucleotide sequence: TGTGCCAGCTCACCGCAGGGGAGTGGAAACACCATATATTTT. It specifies CASSPQGSGNTIYF.

The CDR3, as DNA: TGTGCCAGCGCCCCCCGGGACATGAATTCACCCCTCCACTTT. Protein product: CASAPRDMNSPLHF. The chain links TRBV7-6 to TRBJ1-6, with a tentative D call TRBD1 (6 bases). Germline CDR1 and CDR2: SGHVS and FNYEAQ. V lost 8 bases and J 7 bases, leaving 15 bases between the germline ends. The CDR3 sequence is 14 residues long. The variable domain in full, completed from reference TRBV7-6 and TRBJ1-6, reads GAGVSQSPRYKVTKRGQDVALRCDPISGHVSLYWYRQALGQGPEFLTYFNYEAQQDKSGLPNDRFSAERPEGSISTLTIQRTEQRDSAMYRCASAPRDMNSPLHFGNGTRLTVT.

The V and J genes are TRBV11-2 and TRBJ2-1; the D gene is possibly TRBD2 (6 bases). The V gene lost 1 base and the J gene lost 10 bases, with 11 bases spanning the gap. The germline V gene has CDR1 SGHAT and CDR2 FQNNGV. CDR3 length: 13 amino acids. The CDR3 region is CASSLGGTAEQFF. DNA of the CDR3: TGTGCCAGCAGCTTAGGAGGGACTGCGGAGCAGTTCTTC. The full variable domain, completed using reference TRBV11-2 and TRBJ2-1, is EAGVAQSPRYKIIEKRQSVAFWCNPISGHATLYWYQQILGQGPKLLIQFQNNGVVDDSQLPKDRFSAERLKGVDSTLKIQPAKLEDSAVYLCASSLGGTAEQFFGPGTRLTVL.

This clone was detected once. For the CDR3, the DNA is TGCGCCAGCAGTGACCTCGACAGAAACACCATATATTTT. Translating gives CASSDLDRNTIYF. This chain links TRBV10-2 with TRBJ1-3, with D uncertain. The CDR3 runs to 13 residues. Germline values: CDR1 WSHSY, CDR2 SAAADI. V was pared by 3 bases and J by 5 bases, with 8 bases between.